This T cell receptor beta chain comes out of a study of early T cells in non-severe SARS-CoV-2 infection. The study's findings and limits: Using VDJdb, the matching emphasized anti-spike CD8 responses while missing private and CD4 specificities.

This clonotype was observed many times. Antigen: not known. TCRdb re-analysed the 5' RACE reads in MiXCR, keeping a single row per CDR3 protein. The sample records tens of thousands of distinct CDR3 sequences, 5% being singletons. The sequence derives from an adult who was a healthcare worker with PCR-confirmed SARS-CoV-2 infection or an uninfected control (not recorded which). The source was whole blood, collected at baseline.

CDR3 sequence: CAQQTGGSGNTIYF. In DNA, the CDR3 is TGTGCCCAACAAACAGGGGGCAGTGGAAACACCATATATTTT. This sequence joins TRBV30 and TRBJ1-3; TRBD1 matches at 9 bases. The germline CDR1 and CDR2 sequences are GTSNPN and SVGIG (reference sequence). CDR3 size: 14 residues. J gave up 3 bases and V 8 bases, and 8 bases lay outside the gene matches.